This T cell receptor (beta chain) was sequenced in a study of blood T cell repertoires in COVID-19. Overall study: Samples representing acute and convalescent COVID-19 were sourced from the United States, Italy and Spain. From T cells, B-cell-depleted T cells, or PBMCs came the material, which was cDNA or gDNA.

The germline V gene has CDR1 KGHSH and CDR2 LQKENI. Trimming took off 3 bases at V and 4 bases at J, with 12 bases between the two ends. CDR3 size: 14 residues. In the authors' methods: Estimated nucleated cell counts came from reference gene primer amplification. The data were produced by immunoSEQ multiplex PCR, yet TCRdb's version contains in-frame clones alone and is incomplete. That table supplies the V and J calls and clone size; D and trimming were determined from the DNA. The sample comprises some 30,000 clones, 85% of which are singletons, and 6.6% rests with the top ten. The rearrangement joins TRBV18 to TRBJ1-1; D not certain. Sequencing was performed on peripheral blood. This sequence was found in a man aged 60-69 years with active COVID-19. Here the CDR3 reads CASSPDSMGTEAFF. The CDR3 region has the DNA TGTGCCAGCTCACCCGACTCTATGGGCACTGAAGCTTTCTTT.